Below are 26 T cell receptor beta chains sequenced from a single sample in a study of human T cells and chemical hapten exposure. The time point was: patch test 2, 6 weeks after DPC sensitization. The treatment is: therapeutic diphenylcyclopropenone sensitization with weekly scalp DPC. Via MiXCR, TCRdb re-called the RACE reads, giving one row per CDR3 protein. The data show some 350,000 distinct CDR3 sequences, about 6% seen once. The source material was whole blood, sampled in connection with sensitization to the hapten diphenylcyclopropenone (DPC). Source of these receptors: a woman between 18 and 30 years old with alopecia areata. Some clones in this sample may be carry-over from other donors' samples.

This clonotype was seen many times. V usage is TRBV4-2 and J usage is TRBJ1-1; D may be TRBD1 (5 bases). The germline CDR1 and CDR2 sequences are LGHNA and YNFKEQ. The CDR3 has 14 residues. V was pared by 4 bases and J by 2 bases, with 11 bases between. The CDR3 sequence: CASSLGTSNTEAFF. CDR3 sequence (DNA): TGTGCCAGCAGCCTAGGGACCAGTAACACTGAAGCTTTCTTT.

The sample holds a few counts of this clonotype. This sequence joins TRBV7-2 and TRBJ2-3; 11 bases agree with TRBD2. V was clipped by 6 bases and J by 3 bases; unmatched bases: 11. The CDR3 is 17 residues long. Germline V gene sequence: CDR1 SGHTA, CDR2 FQGNSA. CDR3 in DNA: TGTGCCAGCAGGCCTTATAGCGGGGGGGCATGGACAGATACGCAGTATTTT. This encodes CASRPYSGGAWTDTQYF.

The chain has TRBV4-3 and TRBJ2-1; 10 bases fit TRBD2. Germline V gives CDR1 LGHNA, CDR2 YSLEER. V lost 2 bases to trimming and J lost 3 bases; unmatched junction nucleotides: 1. CDR3 length: 15 amino acids. CDR3 bases: TGCGCCAGCAGCCAACTAGCGGGGGACTACAATGAGCAGTTCTTC. Translation: CASSQLAGDYNEQFF.

This clonotype was recorded many times. The chain carries TRBV6-6 and TRBJ2-3; D gene unclear. The V gene's germline CDR1 is MNHNY and CDR2 SVGAGI (reference sequence). This CDR3 region has 12 residues. V lost 5 bases and J lost 6, with 9 bases in between. CDR3 loop: CASSLLGDTQYF. In nucleotides, the CDR3 is TGTGCCAGCAGTCTCCTAGGGGATACGCAGTATTTT.

This clonotype was observed at least ten times. This sequence joins TRBV18 and TRBJ1-3, with D hard to call. Germline CDR1 and CDR2: KGHSH and LQKENI. With 3 bases removed from V and 0 bases from J, the gap between germline ends came to 9 bases. There are 15 residues in the CDR3. The CDR3 loop is CASSPVGYSGNTIYF. The CDR3 DNA reads TGTGCCAGCTCACCCGTCGGGTACTCTGGAAACACCATATATTTT. The complete variable domain, with remaining parts taken from reference TRBV18 and TRBJ1-3, reads NAGVMQNPRHLVRRRGQEARLRCSPMKGHSHVYWYRQLPEEGLKFMVYLQKENIIDESGMPKERFSAEFPKEGPSILRIQQVVRGDSAAYFCASSPVGYSGNTIYFGEGSWLTVV.

This clonotype has only a few counts. CDR3 DNA sequence: TGCAGCGTTGAAGATAGCGGGGGGAGCCAAGAGACCCAGTACTTC. It specifies CSVEDSGGSQETQYF. The chain recombines TRBV29-1 with TRBJ2-5; 10 bases are a match to TRBD2. CDR3 length equals 15 residues. Germline V gene sequence: CDR1 SQVTM, CDR2 ANQGSEA. V shed 0 bases, J shed 1 base, and the junction held 2 bases outside the gene matches.

This clonotype was detected ten times or more. The chain carries TRBV6-2 or TRBV6-3 and TRBJ1-5; D gene unclear. V lost 2 bases, J lost 2 bases, and 19 bases lay in between. The CDR3 is 18 amino acids. The germline CDR1 and CDR2 sequences are MNHEY and SVGEGT. The CDR3 sequence: CASSYTPREGLGNQPQHF. The CDR3 bases are TGTGCCAGCAGTTACACCCCGAGGGAGGGTTTGGGCAATCAGCCCCAGCATTTT.

This clonotype was observed at least ten times. In nucleotides, the CDR3 is TGTGCCAGCAGTTTAGGCCAGAGAGGTAATCAGCCCCAGCATTTT. It encodes CASSLGQRGNQPQHF. This sequence joins TRBV28 and TRBJ1-5; D unclear. The CDR3 extends over 15 amino acids. V was clipped by 2 bases and J by 4 bases, with 12 bases between them. Germline V lookup: CDR1 MDHEN, CDR2 SYDVKM. The full variable domain, rest sourced from reference TRBV28 and TRBJ1-5, is DVKVTQSSRYLVKRTGEKVFLECVQDMDHENMFWYRQDPGLGLRLIYFSYDVKMKEKGDIPEGYSVSREKKERFSLILESASTNQTSMYLCASSLGQRGNQPQHFGDGTRLSIL.

This clonotype has a handful of counts. This chain links TRBV28 with TRBJ2-7, with D tentatively TRBD1 (5 bases). The length of the CDR3 is 13 residues. Germline V gene data show CDR1 as MDHEN and CDR2 as SYDVKM. V was trimmed by 6 bases and J by 4 bases, leaving 13 bases between them. The CDR3 region is CASSQTDGYEQYF. CDR3 DNA: TGTGCCAGCAGCCAGACAGATGGTTACGAGCAGTACTTC.

This clonotype was seen a few times. The chain combines TRBV27 with TRBJ1-4; TRBD1 agrees at 11 bases. Germline V lookup: CDR1 MNHEY, CDR2 SMNVEV (reference sequence). The CDR3 sequence is 14 residues long. Unmatched junction bases numbered 13, after V lost 10 bases and J lost 12 bases. The CDR3 here is CATSEDRGLSELFF. The CDR3 nucleotides read TGTGCCACCTCAGAGGACAGGGGGCTTTCGGAACTGTTTTTT.

This clonotype occurred many times. The chain uses TRBV7-9 and TRBJ2-3; D may be TRBD2 (6 bases). V lost 3 bases to trimming and J lost 0 bases, with 10 bases between them. Germline V gene lookup returns CDR1 SEHNR and CDR2 FQNEAQ (reference sequence). The CDR3 extends over 15 amino acids. The CDR3 DNA reads TGTGCCAGCAGCTTGGGGGAGGCTAGCACAGATACGCAGTATTTT. The encoded protein is CASSLGEASTDTQYF.

This clonotype was detected only a few times. The genes are TRBV11-1 and TRBJ2-2; TRBD1 agrees at 10 bases. The CDR3 totals 16 residues. The J segment lost 3 bases and the V segment lost 5 bases, leaving 6 bases of the junction unmatched. Germline V gives CDR1 SGHAT, CDR2 FQDESV (reference sequence). The CDR3 DNA reads TGTGCCAGCAGCCACGTTGGGACAGGGGACACCGGGGAGCTGTTTTTT. It translates to CASSHVGTGDTGELFF.

This clonotype came up many times. This rearrangement joins TRBV25-1 to TRBJ2-7, with TRBD2 matching 8 bases. Germline assignment: CDR1 MGHDK and CDR2 SYGVNS. Unmatched junction bases numbered 12, after V lost 0 bases and J lost 2 bases. This CDR3 comprises 18 residues. The CDR3 bases are TGTGCCAGCAGTGAATACCCCCCGGGAGCGGGGGAGACCTACGAGCAGTACTTC. This sequence encodes CASSEYPPGAGETYEQYF.

The J gene is TRBJ1-3, the V gene TRBV5-4; the match to TRBD1 covers 11 bases. The CDR3 contains 16 residues. Germline CDR1 SGHNT, CDR2 YYREEE (reference sequence). Trimming cost V 2 bases and J 6 bases; bases outside gene matches: 7. CDR3 residues: CASSFFLGQGANTIYF. The DNA of the CDR3 is TGTGCCAGCAGCTTCTTTCTTGGACAGGGGGCAAACACCATATATTTT. Full variable domain (outside the CDR3, taken from reference TRBV5-4 and TRBJ1-3): ETGVTQSPTHLIKTRGQQVTLRCSSQSGHNTVSWYQQALGQGPQFIFQYYREEENGRGNFPPRFSGLQFPNYSSELNVNALELDDSALYLCASSFFLGQGANTIYFGEGSWLTVV.

This clonotype was seen ten or more times. The chain is built from TRBV6-2 or TRBV6-3 and TRBJ1-5; 8 nucleotides align to TRBD1. This CDR3 is 14 amino acids long. The J segment lost 6 bases and the V segment lost 4 bases, leaving 5 bases of the junction unmatched. Germline V gene data show CDR1 as MNHEY and CDR2 as SVGEGT. The CDR3, as DNA: TGTGCCAGCAGTTTCGGACAGGGCACTCAGCCCCAGCATTTT. Translated, it gives CASSFGQGTQPQHF.

V usage is TRBV29-1 and J usage is TRBJ2-1; D is possibly TRBD1 (5 bases). CDR1 is SQVTM and CDR2 is ANQGSEA in the germline V gene. CDR3 size: 16 residues. Trimming pared 0 bases from V and 2 bases from J, leaving 14 bases between. CDR3 DNA: TGCAGCGTTGAAGATATGGAAGGGGTTGCCTACAATGAGCAGTTCTTC. Its translation: CSVEDMEGVAYNEQFF.

The sample holds many counts of this clonotype. The rearrangement uses TRBV10-2 and TRBJ1-5, with D possibly TRBD1 on 5 matching bases. The CDR3 sequence is 15 residues long. V was clipped by 0 bases and J by 2 bases, with 8 bases between them. CDR1 and CDR2 from the germline V gene are WSHSY and SAAADI. The CDR3 DNA reads as TGCGCCAGCAGTGAGTCCTTAGGGGGCAATCAGCCCCAGCATTTT. This encodes CASSESLGGNQPQHF.

This clonotype was observed many times. J is TRBJ2-1 and V is TRBV15; a possible D gene is TRBD2 (6 bases). The CDR3 totals 14 residues. Germline values: CDR1 LNHNV, CDR2 YYDKDF (reference sequence). The V end lost 3 bases, the J end lost 4 bases, and 10 bases lay between the germline ends. The CDR3 nucleotides read TGTGCCACCAGCAGTATACGGGGGTACAATGAGCAGTTCTTC. Its protein product is CATSSIRGYNEQFF.

This clonotype has more than one count but fewer than ten. The rearrangement joins TRBV6-2 or TRBV6-3 to TRBJ2-4; 9 bases agree with TRBD1. CDR1 and CDR2 from the germline V gene are MNHEY and SVGEGT. This CDR3 region has 16 residues. The junction had 13 bases not matched to a gene; V was cut back by 6 bases and J by 7 bases. The DNA for the CDR3 is TGTGCCAGCAGAGATGACAGGGGGGGAATGGGCAACATTCAGTACTTC. As protein: CASRDDRGGMGNIQYF.

This clonotype was seen many times. V is TRBV12-3 or TRBV12-4 and J is TRBJ2-3; possible D gene TRBD2, 6 bases. There are 13 residues in the CDR3. Trimming left V 7 bases short and J 5 bases short, with 13 bases between. Here the CDR3 reads CASMGGAGDTQYF. In DNA, the CDR3 is TGTGCCAGCATGGGCGGGGCGGGAGATACGCAGTATTTT.

This clonotype has just a few counts. V is TRBV11-3 and J is TRBJ1-1, with D perhaps TRBD1 (5 bases). The V gene's germline CDR1 is SGHNT and CDR2 YENEEA. The length of the CDR3 is 15 residues. Trimming removed 5 bases at V and 5 bases at J, with 18 bases between. The CDR3 DNA sequence: TGTGCCAGCAGCCCTGCCCAGGGAATGGGGACTGAAGCTTTCTTT. It specifies CASSPAQGMGTEAFF.

This clonotype has a single count. Here the CDR3 DNA reads TGTGCCAGCAGCTCCGCTCGCGGGGGACGATACACAGATACGCAGTATTTT. Its protein product is CASSSARGGRYTDTQYF. This sequence joins TRBV5-6 and TRBJ2-3; TRBD2 matches at 7 bases. The CDR3 has 17 residues. The germline V gene encodes CDR1 SGHDT and CDR2 YYEEEE. With V trimmed by 3 bases and J by 2 bases, 12 bases remained unmatched.

V gene TRBV9 combines with J gene TRBJ2-1; TRBD1 or TRBD2 may be the D gene (6 bases each). This CDR3 has 15 residues. In germline, CDR1 is SGDLS, CDR2 YYNGEE. Trimming shortened V by 1 base and J by 3 bases, and 11 bases separated the two germline ends. The DNA for the CDR3 is TGTGCCAGCAGCGTACGAGGGGGGTTCTACAATGAGCAGTTCTTC. Its protein is CASSVRGGFYNEQFF.

This clonotype has at least ten counts. V and J are TRBV6-2 or TRBV6-3 and TRBJ1-5, with 7 bases aligning to TRBD1. The CDR3 extends over 14 amino acids. CDR1 is MNHEY, CDR2 SVGEGT, per germline. Losses at the gene ends were 5 bases for V and 9 bases for J; bases not matched to a gene: 10. The CDR3 loop is CASSPPGQSRPQHF. CDR3 DNA: TGTGCCAGCAGTCCACCGGGACAGAGTAGGCCCCAGCATTTT.

The sample holds a few counts of this clonotype. This chain uses TRBV10-3 with TRBJ2-3; no clear D. The CDR3 sequence is 13 residues long. CDR1 is ENHRY and CDR2 is SYGVKD in the germline V gene. Trimming cost V 3 bases and J 2 bases, with 6 bases left between them. For the CDR3, the DNA is TGTGCCATCAGTGAAGCTTCCACAGATACGCAGTATTTT. This gives the protein CAISEASTDTQYF.

This clonotype was detected ten times or more. The V and J genes are TRBV3-2 and TRBJ2-1; the D segment call TRBD1 is taken from the table without a DNA check. TRBV3-2 is listed as a pseudogene. The CDR3 spans 11 residues. This CDR3 reads CASTPGHEQFF. The CDR3 bases are TGTGCCAGCACCCCGGGGCATGAGCAGTTCTTC.